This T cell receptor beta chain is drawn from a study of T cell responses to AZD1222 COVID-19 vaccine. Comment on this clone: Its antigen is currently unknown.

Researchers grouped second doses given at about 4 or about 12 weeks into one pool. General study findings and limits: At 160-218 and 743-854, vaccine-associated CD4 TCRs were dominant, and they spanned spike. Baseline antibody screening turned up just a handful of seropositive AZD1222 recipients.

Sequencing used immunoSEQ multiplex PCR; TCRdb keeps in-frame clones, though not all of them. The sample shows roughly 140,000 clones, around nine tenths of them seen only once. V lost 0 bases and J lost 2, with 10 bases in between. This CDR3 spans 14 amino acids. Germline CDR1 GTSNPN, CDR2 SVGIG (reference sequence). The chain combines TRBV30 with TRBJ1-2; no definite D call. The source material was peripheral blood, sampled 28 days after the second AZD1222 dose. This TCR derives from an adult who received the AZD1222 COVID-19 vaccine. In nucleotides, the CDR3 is TGTGCCTGGAGTGTAAGGGATCCGAACTATGGCTACACCTTC. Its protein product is CAWSVRDPNYGYTF.